Listed below are T cell receptor beta chains from one sample, sequenced in a study of beta chain features in type 1 diabetes. Sequenced by immunoSEQ multiplex PCR; TCRdb stores in-frame clones only, minus some. Of 300,000 to 350,000 clones listed, around 8% are singletons. Material: central memory CD4+ T cells from blood. These receptor sequences come from a woman between 18 and 29 years old in good health. The CDR3 runs from the conserved cysteine through the conserved F or W. A D gene is named only where the DNA matches it firmly. Clone size is stated in some rows and not others, as once, few, many or a class when expanded.

clone size,V gene,D gene,J gene,CDR3 length,CDR3 DNA,CDR3 protein
.,TRBV29-1,.,TRBJ2-2,12,TGCAGCGTTGACAAGAACACCGGGGAGCTGTTTTTT,CSVDKNTGELFF
few,TRBV6-5,.,TRBJ2-1,16,TGTGCCAGCAGTTACCGCCCCGGGAGTAGTGACAATGAGCAGTTCTTC,CASSYRPGSSDNEQFF
few,TRBV5-1,TRBD1,TRBJ2-2,15,TGCGCCAGCAGCACCGGGACAGCGAACACCGGGGAGCTGTTTTTT,CASSTGTANTGELFF
.,TRBV2,.,TRBJ1-1,14,TGTGCCAGCACCCAAAGAGGGGGGAACACTGAAGCTTTCTTT,CASTQRGGNTEAFF
few,TRBV27,.,TRBJ2-3,13,TGTGCCAGCAGTTTAAAATGGTCGGATACGCAGTATTTT,CASSLKWSDTQYF
.,TRBV6-6,.,TRBJ1-1,13,TGTGCCAGCAGCAAACCAGAGGGCACTGAAGCTTTCTTT,CASSKPEGTEAFF
few,TRBV10-3,.,TRBJ2-1,14,TGTGCCATCAGTGGAGCGGACTCCTACAATGAGCAGTTCTTC,CAISGADSYNEQFF
.,TRBV11-2,.,TRBJ1-2,14,TGTGCCAGCAGCTTAGGAGTAGGGGGCTATGGCTACACCTTC,CASSLGVGGYGYTF
.,TRBV7-6,.,TRBJ2-3,13,TGTGCCAGCAGCACCGAAATCACAGATACGCAGTATTTT,CASSTEITDTQYF
few,TRBV14,.,TRBJ2-7,14,TGTGCCAGCAGCTTAAGCGGAAGCTCCTACGAGCAGTACTTC,CASSLSGSSYEQYF
few,TRBV5-1,TRBD2,TRBJ2-1,14,TGCGCCAGCAGCACCGGGACTAGCGGGCTGCAGCAGTTCTTC,CASSTGTSGLQQFF
few,TRBV28,.,TRBJ2-7,11,TGTGCCAGCAGCTCTAATTACGAGCAGTACTTC,CASSSNYEQYF
few,TRBV27,.,TRBJ1-1,14,TGTGCCAGCAGTTTCCAACCCGGATATTCCGAAGCTTTCTTT,CASSFQPGYSEAFF
few,TRBV7-9,.,TRBJ1-1,14,TGTGCCAGCAGCTTAAACGCGCGGGACACTGAAGCTTTCTTT,CASSLNARDTEAFF
.,TRBV11-2,TRBD2,TRBJ2-5,15,TGTGCCAGCAGCCCCCAACTAGCGGGTGGGTTGACCCAGTACTTC,CASSPQLAGGLTQYF
.,TRBV5-1,.,TRBJ2-1,16,TGCGCCAGCAGCTTTTCGGGAACAGCCGACTACAATGAGCAGTTCTTC,CASSFSGTADYNEQFF
.,TRBV10-3,TRBD2,TRBJ2-1,16,TGTGCCATCAATAACGCCGGGACTAGCGGGCATAGTGAGCAGTTCTTC,CAINNAGTSGHSEQFF
.,TRBV18,.,TRBJ1-3,16,TGTGCCAGCTCACGGGTCCTCATTGACTCTGGAAACACCATATATTTT,CASSRVLIDSGNTIYF
.,TRBV18,.,TRBJ2-1,12,TGTGCCAGCTCACCACATCGCGATGAGCAGTTCTTC,CASSPHRDEQFF
.,TRBV11-1,.,TRBJ1-2,13,TGTGCCAGCAGCTTATCAGGGAACTATGGCTACACCTTC,CASSLSGNYGYTF
.,TRBV2,TRBD1,TRBJ1-2,15,TGTGCCAGCAAGCCCGGGACAGGCCGAAACTATGGCTACACCTTC,CASKPGTGRNYGYTF
many,TRBV18,.,TRBJ2-7,12,TGTGCCAGCTCACCATCTGTGTACGAGCAGTACTTC,CASSPSVYEQYF
few,TRBV4-2,.,TRBJ1-4,13,TGTGCCAGCAGCCAAGTCTCCCGCGAAAAACTGTTTTTT,CASSQVSREKLFF
.,TRBV7-3,TRBD1,TRBJ2-3,17,TGTGCCAGCAGCTTAACGGTTCGGGGACAGGGCACAGATACGCAGTATTTT,CASSLTVRGQGTDTQYF
few,TRBV11-2,.,TRBJ1-2,14,TGTGCCAGCAGCTTAGGGGGACTTAACTATGGCTACACCTTC,CASSLGGLNYGYTF
.,TRBV11-2,TRBD1,TRBJ2-7,15,TGTGCCAGCAGCTTAGTATGGGACAGCTCCTACGAGCAGTACTTC,CASSLVWDSSYEQYF
few,TRBV6-6,.,TRBJ2-5,15,TGTGCCAGCAGTTCGGCCGTTCAAGATGCGGAGACCCAGTACTTC,CASSSAVQDAETQYF
.,TRBV9,.,TRBJ2-1,17,TGTGCCAGCAGCCCAACCCGGGGCCTTGGACTTTTCAATGAGCAGTTCTTC,CASSPTRGLGLFNEQFF
few,TRBV7-2,TRBD1,TRBJ2-7,17,TGTGCCAGCAGCTTAGAACTCGTCAGGACAGGGCCCTACGAGCAGTACTTC,CASSLELVRTGPYEQYF
few,TRBV7-3,TRBD1,TRBJ1-1,14,TGTGCCAGCAGCCCAACCGGCCAGGGGGAGGTAGCTTTCTTT,CASSPTGQGEVAFF
.,TRBV7-8,TRBD1,TRBJ2-1,16,TGTGCCAGCAGCTTAGTCGCCGGGACAGGGTGGAATGAGCAGTTCTTC,CASSLVAGTGWNEQFF